The clone carrying this T cell receptor (beta chain) has more than one count but fewer than ten. Its specificity is unknown. Trimming shortened V by 6 bases and J by 5 bases, and 22 bases separated the two germline ends. The CDR3 totals 16 residues. Germline V gene lookup returns CDR1 MNHEY and CDR2 SVGAGI. As CD8+CD4-CCR7+CD45RA+ cells, naive CD8 T cells were sorted. TCRdb ran MiXCR on the PCR reads and lists one entry per CDR3 protein. This repertoire shows around 460,000 distinct CDR3 sequences, roughly 26% found once; its top ten account for about 0.75%. These data originate in a study of molecular identifiers for immune sequencing clone quantification. Study observations and caveats: Beyond 20 RNA copies, clones held over 99% of effector molecules, compared with under 1% in naive cells.

This clonotype was obtained from a human donor in good health. Some libraries in this study had Jurkat cell RNA spiked in. V is TRBV6-5 and J is TRBJ1-1; perhaps TRBD1 as D (6 bases). The sample was naive CD8+ T cells from blood, with Jurkat cell RNA spiked in. The sample's subset: FACS-sorted CD8+CD4-CCR7+CD45RA+ naive T cells. In DNA, the CDR3 is TGTGCCAGCAGATTAAGACAGGTTTTGGAGGGGACTGAAGCTTTCTTT. It encodes CASRLRQVLEGTEAFF.